The 27 T cell receptor beta chains reported below all come from one sample, sequenced in a study of cytomegalovirus exposure and HLA in healthy donors. The PCR had 60 Vbeta and 13 Jbeta primers. Assay: immunoSEQ multiplex PCR; the TCRdb copy retains only in-frame clones and omits some. The table shows almost 200,000 clones, with over 75% occurring only once. Input material: PBMCs. These TCRs come from a woman aged 50 to 60 in good health and CMV-seronegative.

The CDR3 loop reads CASSSGQIHEQYF. In DNA, the CDR3 is TGTGCCAGTAGTAGCGGACAGATCCACGAGCAGTACTTC. The V and J genes are TRBV19 and TRBJ2-7, with a possible D match to TRBD1 (6 bases). Trimming pared 4 bases from V and 5 bases from J, leaving 12 bases between. Germline V CDR1 and CDR2: LNHDA, SQIVND (reference sequence). The CDR3 covers 13 residues. Filled out from reference TRBV19 and TRBJ2-7, the complete variable domain reads DGGITQSPKYLFRKEGQNVTLSCEQNLNHDAMYWYRQDPGQGLRLIYYSQIVNDFQKGDIAEGYSVSREKKESFPLTVTSAQKNPTAFYLCASSSGQIHEQYFGPGTRLTVT.

The chain employs TRBV6-1 and TRBJ1-5; 11 bases match TRBD1. CDR3 length equals 14 residues. The J segment lost 9 bases and the V segment lost 5 bases, leaving 6 bases of the junction unmatched. In germline, CDR1 is MNHNS, CDR2 SASEGT. Here the CDR3 DNA reads TGTGCCAGCAGTTCGGACAGGGGGCTGCGGCCCCAGCATTTT. Its protein is CASSSDRGLRPQHF.

The CDR3 loop is CSAIGGELTDTQYF. CDR3 in DNA: TGCAGCGCCATAGGGGGCGAACTCACAGATACGCAGTATTTT. The J gene is TRBJ2-3, the V gene TRBV29-1; 7 bases map to TRBD1. The CDR3 has 14 residues. CDR1 is SQVTM and CDR2 is ANQGSEA in the germline V gene. Trimming at V came to 7 bases and at J to 2 bases, leaving 9 bases not matched to a gene.

The genes are TRBV28 and TRBJ1-2; no clear D gene. CDR3 size: 16 residues. The germline V gene has CDR1 MDHEN and CDR2 SYDVKM. The V end was cut by 7 bases, the J end by 2 bases, with 20 bases between. The CDR3 DNA sequence: TGTGCCAGCAAACTAAGGAAGACCAAGATCAACTATGGCTACACCTTC. This translates into CASKLRKTKINYGYTF.

In the case of this clone: The sample holds other DNA sequences that translate to the same CDR3. This chain uses TRBV5-1 with TRBJ2-5, with D perhaps TRBD2 (6 bases). The CDR3 length is 13 residues. Germline V CDR1 and CDR2: SGHRS, YFSETQ. The V end lost 0 bases, the J end lost 5 bases, and 8 bases lay between the germline ends. The CDR3 spells CASSLGGGETQYF. The CDR3 DNA sequence: TGCGCCAGCAGCTTGGGAGGAGGGGAGACCCAGTACTTC.

The J gene is TRBJ1-4, the V gene TRBV7-9; TRBD1 agrees at 8 bases. This CDR3 spans 14 amino acids. V was pared by 3 bases and J by 8 bases, with 5 bases of the junction left unmatched. Germline V CDR1 and CDR2: SEHNR, FQNEAQ (reference sequence). The CDR3 spells CASSFGAGGEKLFF. In DNA, the CDR3 is TGTGCCAGCAGCTTTGGTGCAGGGGGCGAAAAACTGTTTTTT. The entire variable domain, with the rest obtained from reference TRBV7-9 and TRBJ1-4, is as follows: DTGVSQNPRHKITKRGQNVTFRCDPISEHNRLYWYRQTLGQGPEFLTYFQNEAQLEKSRLLSDRFSAERPKGSFSTLEIQRTEQGDSAMYLCASSFGAGGEKLFFGSGTQLSVL.

The V gene is TRBV9, the J gene TRBJ2-1, with TRBD2 as a possible D gene (6 bases). Germline values: CDR1 SGDLS, CDR2 YYNGEE. Trimming removed 4 bases at V and 2 bases at J, with 13 bases between. There are 15 residues in the CDR3. CDR3 nucleotides: TGTGCCAGCAGCCCCCGACTAGAAACCTACAATGAGCAGTTCTTC. Encoded protein: CASSPRLETYNEQFF.

The V call is TRBV7-8, the J call TRBJ1-1; 7 nucleotides match TRBD1. Germline assignment: CDR1 SGHVS and CDR2 FQNEAQ. This CDR3 is built from 17 residues. Unmatched junction bases numbered 17, after V lost 4 bases and J lost 6 bases. The CDR3 bases are TGTGCCAGCAGCTCCGGACAGGTTACGAATTTGATCCCTGAAGCTTTCTTT. As protein: CASSSGQVTNLIPEAFF.

The chain recombines TRBV28 with TRBJ2-5, with D tentatively TRBD1 (5 bases). With 3 bases removed from V and 4 bases from J, the gap between germline ends came to 9 bases. The CDR3 covers 13 residues. The germline CDR1 and CDR2 sequences are MDHEN and SYDVKM. In DNA, the CDR3 is TGTGCCAGCAGTTTGCAAGGGGCAGAGACCCAGTACTTC. Protein sequence: CASSLQGAETQYF.

The chain has TRBV30 and TRBJ1-1; possible D gene TRBD1, 6 bases. V was cut by 4 bases and J by 6 bases, with 15 bases left in between. Germline assignment: CDR1 GTSNPN and CDR2 SVGIG (reference sequence). This CDR3 contains 13 residues. CDR3 DNA sequence: TGTGCCTGGAACTCTCAGGGGAGGGCTGAAGCTTTCTTT. This translates into CAWNSQGRAEAFF. Together with reference TRBV30 and TRBJ1-1, the CDR3 gives the full variable domain: SQTIHQWPATLVQPVGSPLSLECTVEGTSNPNLYWYRQAAGRGLQLLFYSVGIGQISSEVPQNLSASRPQDRQFILSSKKLLLSDSGFYLCAWNSQGRAEAFFGQGTRLTVV.

The chain combines TRBV19 with TRBJ2-1; D is uncertain. Trimming removed 3 bases at V and 10 bases at J, with 13 bases between. From germline, CDR1 is LNHDA and CDR2 SQIVND (reference sequence). CDR3 size: 13 residues. The CDR3 is CASSIRGFREQFF. DNA for the CDR3: TGTGCCAGTAGTATTCGCGGATTCCGGGAGCAGTTCTTC.

The chain is built from TRBV2 and TRBJ2-3, with D possibly being TRBD2 (6 bases). V was cut by 8 bases and J by 4 bases, with 16 bases left in between. The CDR3 is 14 residues long. Per germline, CDR1 SNHLY and CDR2 FYNNEI. This chain's CDR3 is CASGRQGFPDTQYF. DNA for the CDR3: TGTGCCAGCGGGAGGCAGGGTTTTCCAGATACGCAGTATTTT.

The J gene is TRBJ2-7, the V gene TRBV4-1; possibly TRBD2 for D (6 bases). V lost 3 bases and J lost 7, with 19 bases in between. CDR3 length: 15 amino acids. Germline V lookup: CDR1 MGHRA, CDR2 YSYEKL. CDR3 in amino acids: CASSQPREALTEQYF. The CDR3 nucleotides are TGCGCCAGCAGCCAGCCTAGGGAGGCCCTTACGGAGCAGTACTTC.

The V gene is TRBV5-7, the J gene TRBJ2-4; TRBD2 aligns across 10 bases. TRBV5-7 has ORF status, its function being uncertain. The V and J ends lost 5 bases and 7 bases, in that order; junction bases with no gene match: 9. This CDR3 is 15 amino acids long. The CDR3 coding sequence is TGTGCCAGCAGGTCAGCGGGAGGGCAAGTTAACATTCAGTACTTC. Translation: CASRSAGGQVNIQYF.

The rearrangement joins TRBV7-2 to TRBJ2-2; 8 bases align to TRBD1. Germline CDR1 SGHTA, CDR2 FQGNSA. Trimming took 1 base from V and 1 from J; bases not matched to a gene: 2. This CDR3 is 16 amino acids long. The CDR3 is CASSLGTGWNTGELFF. The CDR3 DNA follows: TGTGCCAGCAGCTTAGGGACAGGGTGGAACACCGGGGAGCTGTTTTTT.

The V and J genes are TRBV9 and TRBJ2-7; 11 bases are a match to TRBD1. Trimming removed 7 bases from V and 3 bases from J; junction bases left unmatched: 3. Germline CDR1 reads SGDLS; CDR2 reads YYNGEE. This CDR3 has 13 amino acids. The CDR3 nucleotides read TGTGCCAGCTCGGGACAGGGGGACTACGAGCAGTACTTC. Amino acid sequence: CASSGQGDYEQYF.

This chain connects TRBV7-2 to TRBJ2-4; D is perhaps TRBD2 (6 bases). The CDR3 covers 17 residues. Trimming pared 4 bases from V and 0 bases from J, leaving 16 bases between. The V gene's germline CDR1 is SGHTA and CDR2 FQGNSA. CDR3 residues: CASSSAGSLLAKNIQYF. The DNA of the CDR3 is TGTGCCAGCAGCTCCGCGGGGAGCCTACTAGCCAAAAACATTCAGTACTTC.

The CDR3 DNA reads as TGTGCCAGCAGCTTAGCGAGGCAGTTCGGCCAGTACTTC. Encoded protein: CASSLARQFGQYF. The chain uses TRBV7-8 and TRBJ2-5; D ambiguous. The V and J ends lost 0 bases and 10 bases respectively, with 12 bases between them. CDR3 size: 13 residues. Germline assignment: CDR1 SGHVS and CDR2 FQNEAQ.

This chain connects TRBV28 to TRBJ1-1; 8 nucleotides align to TRBD1. Germline V gene sequence: CDR1 MDHEN, CDR2 SYDVKM. Trimming cost V 8 bases and J 11 bases; bases outside gene matches: 7. The length of the CDR3 is 11 residues. CDR3 nucleotides: TGTGCCAGCGAGACAGGGGTTAATGCTTTCTTT. Amino acids: CASETGVNAFF. The variable domain in full, completed from reference TRBV28 and TRBJ1-1, reads DVKVTQSSRYLVKRTGEKVFLECVQDMDHENMFWYRQDPGLGLRLIYFSYDVKMKEKGDIPEGYSVSREKKERFSLILESASTNQTSMYLCASETGVNAFFGQGTRLTVV.

J is TRBJ2-1 and V is TRBV4-2; 12 bases agree with TRBD2. Germline lookup yields CDR1 LGHNA and CDR2 YNFKEQ. There are 16 residues in the CDR3. V shed 2 bases and J 8 bases; nucleotides not matched to a gene: 7. The CDR3 DNA reads TGTGCCAGCAGCCAACGCCTAGCGGGAGGGCCCGATGAGCAGTTCTTC. Amino acid sequence: CASSQRLAGGPDEQFF.

The gene calls are TRBV5-1 and TRBJ2-7; 7 positions agree with TRBD1. V shed 1 base and J 5 bases; nucleotides not matched to a gene: 0. From germline, CDR1 is SGHRS and CDR2 YFSETQ. CDR3 length: 12 amino acids. Written as DNA, the CDR3 is TGCGCCAGCAGCTTGACAGGGGACGAGCAGTACTTC. This codes for CASSLTGDEQYF.

This chain uses TRBV28 with TRBJ1-1, with no clear D. V lost 4 bases and J lost 4, with 16 bases in between. There are 15 residues in the CDR3. Germline CDR1 MDHEN, CDR2 SYDVKM. The CDR3 sequence is CASSSETRSGTEAFF. The DNA of the CDR3 is TGTGCCAGCAGTTCCGAGACCCGGAGTGGCACTGAAGCTTTCTTT.

The chain joins TRBV4-2 to TRBJ1-1, with a tentative D call TRBD1 (5 bases). The CDR3 is 18 amino acids. Germline CDR1 is LGHNA and CDR2 is YNFKEQ. The V end was cut by 2 bases, the J end by 10 bases, with 29 bases between. The CDR3 region is CASSQKSGFSQGLNAAFF. The CDR3 nucleotides are TGTGCCAGCAGCCAAAAAAGTGGGTTTTCGCAGGGCCTAAACGCAGCTTTCTTT.

The J gene is TRBJ2-2, the V gene TRBV5-1; the D gene is possibly TRBD2 (6 bases). Looked up from germline, CDR1 is SGHRS and CDR2 is YFSETQ. This CDR3 is 17 amino acids long. V shed 7 bases and J shed 4 bases, with 23 bases lying between them. The CDR3 is CASQKPDRRDTTGELFF. The CDR3 region has the DNA TGCGCCAGCCAAAAACCCGACCGGCGGGATACCACCGGGGAGCTGTTTTTT.

This clone was seen a few times. The genes are TRBV10-3 and TRBJ1-1, with D possibly being TRBD1 (6 bases). The V end lost 0 bases, the J end lost 4 bases, and 12 bases lay between the germline ends. The CDR3 consists of 15 residues. Germline CDR1 and CDR2: ENHRY and SYGVKD. CDR3 sequence: CAISESAGAGTEAFF. CDR3 nucleotide sequence: TGTGCCATCAGTGAGTCGGCAGGGGCTGGCACTGAAGCTTTCTTT.

This sequence joins TRBV4-2 and TRBJ2-3; TRBD2 matches at 9 bases. This CDR3 has 19 residues. V trimming: 4 bases; J trimming: 0 bases; junction bases outside the gene matches: 14. CDR1 is LGHNA, CDR2 YNFKEQ, per germline. The chain's CDR3 is CASSPLGSAGGPSTDTQYF. The DNA of the CDR3 is TGTGCCAGCAGCCCCCTTGGGTCGGCGGGAGGGCCTAGCACAGATACGCAGTATTTT.

The chain couples TRBV28 to TRBJ2-2; D not certain. CDR3 size: 14 residues. Trimming pared 5 bases from V and 4 bases from J, leaving 11 bases between. Germline V lookup: CDR1 MDHEN, CDR2 SYDVKM. The CDR3 sequence is CASSPPPGTGELFF. The CDR3 region has the DNA TGTGCCAGCAGTCCCCCCCCGGGCACCGGGGAGCTGTTTTTT.